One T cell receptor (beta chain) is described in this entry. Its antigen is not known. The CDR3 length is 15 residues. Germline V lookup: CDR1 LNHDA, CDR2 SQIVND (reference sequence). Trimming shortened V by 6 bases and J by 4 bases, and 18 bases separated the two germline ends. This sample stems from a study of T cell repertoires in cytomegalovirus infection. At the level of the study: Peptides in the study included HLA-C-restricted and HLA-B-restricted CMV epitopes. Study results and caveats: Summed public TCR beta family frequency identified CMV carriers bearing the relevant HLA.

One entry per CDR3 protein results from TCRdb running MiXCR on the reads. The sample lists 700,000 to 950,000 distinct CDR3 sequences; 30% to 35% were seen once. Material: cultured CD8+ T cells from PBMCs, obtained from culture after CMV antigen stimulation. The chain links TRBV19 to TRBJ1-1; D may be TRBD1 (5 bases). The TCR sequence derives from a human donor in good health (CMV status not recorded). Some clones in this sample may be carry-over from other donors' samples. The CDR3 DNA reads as TGTGCCAGTAGGGCGAGAGAGGGGTTAATCACTGAAGCTTTCTTT. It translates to CASRAREGLITEAFF.